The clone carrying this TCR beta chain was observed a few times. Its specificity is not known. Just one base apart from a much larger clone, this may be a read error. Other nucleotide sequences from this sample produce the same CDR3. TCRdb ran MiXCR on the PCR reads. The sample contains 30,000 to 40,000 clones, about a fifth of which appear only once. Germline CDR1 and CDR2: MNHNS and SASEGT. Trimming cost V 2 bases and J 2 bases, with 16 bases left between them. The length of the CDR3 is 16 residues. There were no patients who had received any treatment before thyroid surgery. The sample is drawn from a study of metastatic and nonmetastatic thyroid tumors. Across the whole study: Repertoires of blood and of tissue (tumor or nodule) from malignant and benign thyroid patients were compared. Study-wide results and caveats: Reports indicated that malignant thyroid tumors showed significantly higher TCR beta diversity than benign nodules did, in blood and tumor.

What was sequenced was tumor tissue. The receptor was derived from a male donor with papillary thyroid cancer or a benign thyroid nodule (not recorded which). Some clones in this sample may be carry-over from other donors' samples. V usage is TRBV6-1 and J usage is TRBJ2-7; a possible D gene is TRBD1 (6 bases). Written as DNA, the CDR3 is TGTGCCAGCAGTGAACTGGACAGCTTAACTACCTACGAGCAGTACTTC. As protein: CASSELDSLTTYEQYF.